This T cell receptor beta chain stems from a study of blood T cell repertoires in COVID-19. Study summary: The United States, Italy and Spain were the sources of the acute and convalescent COVID-19 samples.

Source study methods: Researchers report that nucleated cell counts were estimated from reference gene primer amplification. Sequenced by immunoSEQ multiplex PCR; TCRdb stores in-frame clones only, minus some. D and trimming were read from the DNA, whereas the V and J calls and clone size are those reported in that table. The sample consists of about 170,000 clones, 83% of them appearing once. This CDR3 has 13 amino acids. Germline CDR1 and CDR2: MNHNY and SVGAGI (reference sequence). The V gene end was trimmed by 6 bases and the J gene end by 1 base; junction bases not matched to a gene: 3. The sequencing input was peripheral blood. V and J are TRBV6-6 and TRBJ2-7; TRBD2 matches at 7 bases. The origin of this receptor is a woman over 75 with acute or convalescent COVID-19. This CDR3 is CASRSGLSYEQYF. The CDR3 DNA sequence: TGTGCCAGCAGGTCGGGACTATCCTACGAGCAGTACTTC.